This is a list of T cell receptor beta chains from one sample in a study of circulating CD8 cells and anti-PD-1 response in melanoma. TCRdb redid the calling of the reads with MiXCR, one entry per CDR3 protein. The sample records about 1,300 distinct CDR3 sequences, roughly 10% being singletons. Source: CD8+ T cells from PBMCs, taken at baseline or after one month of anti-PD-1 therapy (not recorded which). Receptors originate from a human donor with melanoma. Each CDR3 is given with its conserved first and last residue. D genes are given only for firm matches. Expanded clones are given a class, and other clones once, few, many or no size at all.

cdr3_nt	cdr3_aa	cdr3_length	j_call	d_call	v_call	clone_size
TGTGCCAGCTCACAGGACAGGGGGTCATACAATGAGCAGTTCTTC	CASSQDRGSYNEQFF	15	TRBJ2-1	TRBD1	TRBV18	medium-sized
TGTGCCAGCACCTCCCGACAGGGAATCAATGAGCAGTTCTTC	CASTSRQGINEQFF	14	TRBJ2-1	TRBD1	TRBV12-3/TRBV12-4	few
TGTGCCAGCACTAGGGAGGCTCTCCGGGGGGAGGGCTACACCTTC	CASTREALRGEGYTF	15	TRBJ1-2	.	TRBV4-2	medium-sized
TGTGCCAGCAGTCCACAGGGAGGATCCTTCTATGGCTACACCTTC	CASSPQGGSFYGYTF	15	TRBJ1-2	.	TRBV27	medium-sized
TGTGCCAGCAGTACCCGCCGAGCGGGTGAGCAGTTCTTC	CASSTRRAGEQFF	13	TRBJ2-1	.	TRBV6-5	large
TGTGCCAGCAGTTACCTAGCGGGCGCATCCTCAGATACGCAGTATTTT	CASSYLAGASSDTQYF	16	TRBJ2-3	TRBD2	TRBV7-2	few
TGTGCCAGTAGTTACATCGCAGGACTCATCTATGGCTACACCTTC	CASSYIAGLIYGYTF	15	TRBJ1-2	.	TRBV19	large
TGTGCCAGCAGCCCGATCCTAGAAGAGACCCAGTACTTC	CASSPILEETQYF	13	TRBJ2-5	.	TRBV11-2	medium-sized
TGTGCCAGCAGTCAGGTCGACAGGGGGGTTCGGGATGAGCAGTTCTTC	CASSQVDRGVRDEQFF	16	TRBJ2-1	TRBD1	TRBV28	.
TGTGCCAGCAGTCCCGGGACACTTTCCTACGAGCAGTACTTC	CASSPGTLSYEQYF	14	TRBJ2-7	.	TRBV27	.
TGTGCCAGCAGTGAAAGCCGGCTCAATGAGCAGTTCTTC	CASSESRLNEQFF	13	TRBJ2-1	.	TRBV2	.
TGTGCCAGTAGTAATCCCCTGGTGAGTAGCATGAACACTGAAGCTTTCTTT	CASSNPLVSSMNTEAFF	17	TRBJ1-1	.	TRBV19	medium-sized
TGTGCCAGCAGTCATAGCGGGGGGACCTACAATGAGCAGTTCTTC	CASSHSGGTYNEQFF	15	TRBJ2-1	TRBD2	TRBV2	.
TGTGCCAGCAGCGCAGACAGGGGCCTAAATCAGCCCCAGCATTTT	CASSADRGLNQPQHF	15	TRBJ1-5	TRBD1	TRBV5-5	large
TGTGCCAGCAGTGAGGAAGCGGGGGCCTACAATGAGCAGTTCTTC	CASSEEAGAYNEQFF	15	TRBJ2-1	TRBD2	TRBV2	medium-sized
TGTGCCAGCGCCCGAACTCATGGTCTGAGCACAGATACGCAGTATTTT	CASARTHGLSTDTQYF	16	TRBJ2-3	.	TRBV2	medium-sized
TGTGCCAGCCGACCCGAAATGGGTTTCGACGAGCAGTACTTC	CASRPEMGFDEQYF	14	TRBJ2-7	.	TRBV27	medium-sized
TGTGCCAGCGGCCTCCGGGACAGCGTCCCCAATGAGCAGTCCTTC	CASGLRDSVPNEQSF	15	TRBJ2-1	TRBD1	TRBV9	.
TGTGCCAGCAGTTTAGAGGGGGGTCTGGAGCCCCAGCATTTT	CASSLEGGLEPQHF	14	TRBJ1-5	.	TRBV28	medium-sized
TGCAGTGCAACCGGGACACTCAACACCGGGGAGCTGTTTTTT	CSATGTLNTGELFF	14	TRBJ2-2	.	TRBV20-1	medium-sized
TGTGCCAGCAGTGCCCTAGCGGGGGCCCACCAAGAGACCCAGTACTTC	CASSALAGAHQETQYF	16	TRBJ2-5	TRBD2	TRBV27	medium-sized
TGTGCCAGTAGTAGCACTAGCGGGGGGGTCTATACGCAGTATTTT	CASSSTSGGVYTQYF	15	TRBJ2-3	TRBD2	TRBV19	medium-sized
TGCGCCAGCAGCCAGGGGACCCTGAACACTGAAGCTTTCTTT	CASSQGTLNTEAFF	14	TRBJ1-1	.	TRBV4-3	once
TGTGCCAGTAGTTGGGATACTAGCGGGGGGGGCACAGATACGCAGTATTTT	CASSWDTSGGGTDTQYF	17	TRBJ2-3	TRBD2	TRBV19	medium-sized
TGTGCCAGTAGTATAGGGGCGGGGGACAATGAGCAGTTCTTC	CASSIGAGDNEQFF	14	TRBJ2-1	TRBD2	TRBV19	large
TGTGCCAGCACCCAGCCGCCATGGGGGTCTAGCACAGATACGCAGTATTTT	CASTQPPWGSSTDTQYF	17	TRBJ2-3	.	TRBV28	large
TGTGCCAGTAGTGTTACTAGCGGGGGATCCTACGAGCAGTACTTC	CASSVTSGGSYEQYF	15	TRBJ2-7	TRBD2	TRBV19	medium-sized
TGTGCCAGCAGCCACACTAGCGGGGGGGCTACAGATACGCAGTATTTT	CASSHTSGGATDTQYF	16	TRBJ2-3	TRBD2	TRBV7-9	.
TGTGCCAGCAGTTTATCGGGTATCACAGATACGCAGTATTTT	CASSLSGITDTQYF	14	TRBJ2-3	.	TRBV27	large
TGTGCCAGCATGCCTAGCCTGCCCTACAATGAGCAGTTCTTC	CASMPSLPYNEQFF	14	TRBJ2-1	.	TRBV6-2/TRBV6-3	few
TGCAGTGCTAGGGGCCGGGACTGGGACTACAATGAGCAGTTCTTC	CSARGRDWDYNEQFF	15	TRBJ2-1	.	TRBV20-1	medium-sized
TGTGCCAGTACCGAGACTGCGAACACCGGGGAGCTGTTTTTT	CASTETANTGELFF	14	TRBJ2-2	.	TRBV19	few
TGTGCCAGCAGTGCCTATACAGAGTCCTACGAGCAGTACTTC	CASSAYTESYEQYF	14	TRBJ2-7	.	TRBV27	medium-sized
TGTGCCAGCTTCAAGACCGGGACAGGGGCTGGGGATGAGCAGTTCTTC	CASFKTGTGAGDEQFF	16	TRBJ2-1	TRBD1	TRBV12-3/TRBV12-4	medium-sized
TGTGCCTGGAGTGAGATAGGGGGACCCTACGAGCAGTACTTC	CAWSEIGGPYEQYF	14	TRBJ2-7	.	TRBV30	few
TGCAGTGCTGACGACGTAGCGAGAAGCACAGATACGCAGTATTTT	CSADDVARSTDTQYF	15	TRBJ2-3	.	TRBV20-1	medium-sized
TGTGCCAGCAGCCCCTCGATGGGGTCTTTGGTCGAGCAGTACTTC	CASSPSMGSLVEQYF	15	TRBJ2-7	.	TRBV6-2/TRBV6-3	medium-sized
TGTGCCAGTAGAGAGGACACCGGGGAGCTGTTTTTT	CASREDTGELFF	12	TRBJ2-2	.	TRBV19	few
TGTGCCAGCAGCTTAGCGGATTTGTCGCAGTACAATGAGCAGTTCTTC	CASSLADLSQYNEQFF	16	TRBJ2-1	.	TRBV11-1	medium-sized
TGCGCCAGCAGCCAAGAATTCGAAGCGGTGGAGACCCAGTACTTC	CASSQEFEAVETQYF	15	TRBJ2-5	.	TRBV4-1	.
TGCAGCGTTGAAGTAGACGGGATGAACACTGAAGCTTTCTTT	CSVEVDGMNTEAFF	14	TRBJ1-1	.	TRBV29-1	medium-sized
TGTGCCAGTAGTCCCGGGACAGGGTTCTCCTACGAGCAGTACTTC	CASSPGTGFSYEQYF	15	TRBJ2-7	TRBD1	TRBV19	.
TGTGCCAGCAGTATTGAATGGGGGGCCCAAGAGACCCAGTACTTC	CASSIEWGAQETQYF	15	TRBJ2-5	.	TRBV28	few
TGCGCCAGCAGTGAGGGGATTACCTACGAGCAGTACTTC	CASSEGITYEQYF	13	TRBJ2-7	.	TRBV10-2	large
TGTGCCAGCAGTTTCGCAGGTCCTATGGAGCAGTACTTC	CASSFAGPMEQYF	13	TRBJ2-7	.	TRBV27	medium-sized
TGTGCCAGCAGCTCCTTTTACGGGACAGGATCCTACGAGCAGTACTTC	CASSSFYGTGSYEQYF	16	TRBJ2-7	TRBD1	TRBV7-2	.
TGTGCCAGCAGTCAATGGGGAGGATACGAGCAGTACTTC	CASSQWGGYEQYF	13	TRBJ2-7	.	TRBV7-3	large
TGTGCCAGCAGTTTATCGGGTGCCACAGATACGCAGTATTTT	CASSLSGATDTQYF	14	TRBJ2-3	.	TRBV27	medium-sized
TGTGCCAGTAGCCAGAGTTACAGCTACGAGCAGTACTTC	CASSQSYSYEQYF	13	TRBJ2-7	.	TRBV19	large
TGTGCCAGCAGTCAATACACTGAAGCTTTCTTT	CASSQYTEAFF	11	TRBJ1-1	.	TRBV6-5	.
TGTGCCAGCAGCTTTAGGGGAACCGACAGCCGCAAGGGCAACACTGAAGCTTTCTTT	CASSFRGTDSRKGNTEAFF	19	TRBJ1-1	.	TRBV7-9	medium-sized
TGTGCCAGCAGTTCACCACTAGCGGGGCCCACAGATACGCAGTATTTT	CASSSPLAGPTDTQYF	16	TRBJ2-3	TRBD2	TRBV27	medium-sized
TGTGCCAGCAGCTTGAGGACAGGGACCTACGAGCAGTACTTC	CASSLRTGTYEQYF	14	TRBJ2-7	TRBD1	TRBV5-5	medium-sized
TGTGCCAGCAGTGAATGGCAGGGGCGGGAGAATGAGCAGTTCTTC	CASSEWQGRENEQFF	15	TRBJ2-1	.	TRBV2	few